This T cell receptor beta chain was identified during a study of technical replicates of blood from several donors. The protocol was immunoSEQ multiplex PCR, while the TCRdb copy is restricted to in-frame clones and leaves out a portion. The sample shows about 15,000 clones, about 79% of them seen only once. The material sequenced was PBMCs. The TCR comes from a human donor in good health. Some clones in this sample may be carry-over from other donors' samples.

Here the CDR3 DNA reads TGTGCCAGCAGCTTGGAGCCCGGGACAGCTTCCGTTGGCTCCTACAATGAGCAGTTCTTC. This codes for CASSLEPGTASVGSYNEQFF. This chain uses TRBV5-5 with TRBJ2-1, with 7 positions matching TRBD1. The CDR3 runs to 20 residues. J gave up 0 bases and V 0 bases, and 15 bases lay outside the gene matches. Germline-derived CDR1 and CDR2 are SGHKS and YYEKEE (reference sequence).